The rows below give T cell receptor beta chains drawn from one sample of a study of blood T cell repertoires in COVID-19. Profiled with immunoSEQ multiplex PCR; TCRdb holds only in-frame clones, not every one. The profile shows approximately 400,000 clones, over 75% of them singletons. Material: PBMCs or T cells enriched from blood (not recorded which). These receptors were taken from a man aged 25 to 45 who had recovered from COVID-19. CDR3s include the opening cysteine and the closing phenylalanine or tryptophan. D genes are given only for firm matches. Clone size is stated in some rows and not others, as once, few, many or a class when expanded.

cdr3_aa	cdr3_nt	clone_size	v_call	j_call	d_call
CASSPFLPGNTIYF	TGCGCCAGCAGCCCGTTCCTACCCGGAAACACCATATATTTT	once	TRBV4-3	TRBJ1-3	.
CASSGQGNTGELFF	TGTGCCAGCAGCGGACAGGGCAACACCGGGGAGCTGTTTTTT	few	TRBV2	TRBJ2-2	TRBD1
CASSFGGAGSKYEQYF	TGTGCCAGCAGCTTCGGGGGGGCGGGGAGCAAATACGAGCAGTACTTC	.	TRBV7-2	TRBJ2-7	TRBD2
CASSFTGDYGYTF	TGTGCCAGCAGTTTTACGGGAGACTATGGCTACACCTTC	.	TRBV12-3/TRBV12-4	TRBJ1-2	.
CASTHVGGYGYTF	TGTGCCAGCACCCACGTGGGGGGCTATGGCTACACCTTC	.	TRBV27	TRBJ1-2	.
CASSPLDRGITDTQYF	TGTGCCAGCTCACCGCTTGACAGGGGGATAACAGATACGCAGTATTTT	.	TRBV18	TRBJ2-3	TRBD1
CASSHRVLAGGPRLYVYNEQFF	TGTGCCAGTAGCCACAGGGTTCTAGCGGGGGGGCCGAGGCTCTACGTCTACAATGAGCAGTTCTTC	.	TRBV28	TRBJ2-1	TRBD2
CASSTSRQGNTIYF	TGTGCCAGTAGTACCTCCCGACAAGGAAACACCATATATTTT	.	TRBV19	TRBJ1-3	.
CSAAGVNEQFF	TGCAGTGCTGCAGGGGTAAATGAGCAGTTCTTC	once	TRBV20-1	TRBJ2-1	.
CATASEKKLFF	TGTGCCACCGCCAGCGAGAAAAAACTGTTTTTT	.	TRBV24-1	TRBJ1-4	.
CAISGLGQAHNEQFF	TGTGCCATCAGTGGTCTGGGGCAGGCCCACAATGAGCAGTTCTTC	.	TRBV10-3	TRBJ2-1	.
CASSDYGSEAFF	TGTGCCAGCAGCGATTATGGTAGTGAAGCTTTCTTT	.	TRBV27	TRBJ1-1	.
CASSSPWDRAISNTEAFF	TGTGCCAGCAGCTCCCCTTGGGACAGGGCAATTTCGAACACTGAAGCTTTCTTT	.	TRBV7-9	TRBJ1-1	TRBD1
CASSQANGVRGGYTF	TGCGCCAGCAGCCAAGCAAACGGAGTCCGGGGTGGCTACACCTTC	.	TRBV4-1	TRBJ1-2	.
CASSPDSIQYF	TGTGCCAGCAGCCCTGACTCTATTCAGTACTTC	.	TRBV12-3/TRBV12-4	TRBJ2-4	.
CAWSVTGGEKLFF	TGTGCCTGGAGTGTAACCGGGGGTGAAAAACTGTTTTTT	.	TRBV30	TRBJ1-4	.
CASSRGEREPQHF	TGTGCCAGCAGCAGGGGCGAGAGAGAGCCCCAGCATTTT	many	TRBV2	TRBJ1-5	.
CASSPRQGTNEKLFF	TGTGCCAGCAGCCCTCGACAGGGAACTAATGAAAAACTGTTTTTT	.	TRBV7-2	TRBJ1-4	TRBD1
CASRPSERLMAFF	TGTGCCAGCCGTCCCAGCGAACGCTTAATGGCTTTCTTT	.	TRBV6-5	TRBJ1-1	.
CASSRGVRGYGYTF	TGTGCCAGCAGCAGGGGGGTACGGGGATATGGCTACACCTTC	.	TRBV6-5	TRBJ1-2	TRBD1
CASSIGTTSNYGYTF	TGTGCCAGCAGCATAGGGACAACCTCTAACTATGGCTACACCTTC	.	TRBV7-9	TRBJ1-2	.
CASSQGPGIYNEQFF	TGCGCCAGCAGCCAAGGTCCGGGGATCTACAATGAGCAGTTCTTC	.	TRBV4-1	TRBJ2-1	.
CASSSREEPGNTIYF	TGTGCCAGCAGCTCAAGGGAGGAGCCTGGAAACACCATATATTTT	.	TRBV7-9	TRBJ1-3	.
CASSPRSEEQFF	TGTGCCAGCTCACCACGATCTGAGGAGCAGTTCTTC	.	TRBV18	TRBJ2-1	.
CASSQVLLAGTTDTQYF	TGCGCCAGCAGCCAAGTGCTGCTAGCGGGGACCACAGATACGCAGTATTTT	.	TRBV4-3	TRBJ2-3	TRBD2
CASSFRESPLHF	TGTGCCAGCAGTTTCCGGGAGTCACCCCTCCACTTT	.	TRBV27	TRBJ1-6	.
CASSDSIIGSGRQPQHF	TGTGCCAGCAGTGACTCGATAATCGGGAGCGGTAGGCAGCCCCAGCATTTT	.	TRBV6-4	TRBJ1-5	.
CASRAGNQPQHF	TGTGCCAGCAGAGCAGGGAATCAGCCCCAGCATTTT	.	TRBV6-5	TRBJ1-5	.
CASSPSGGYEQYF	TGCGCCAGCAGCCCCTCCGGGGGCTACGAGCAGTACTTC	.	TRBV5-1	TRBJ2-7	.
CASSREALPTDTQYF	TGTGCCAGCAGCAGAGAGGCCCTGCCCACAGATACGCAGTATTTT	.	TRBV11-2	TRBJ2-3	.
CASSVGTGGASDYGYTF	TGTGCCAGCAGCGTAGGGACAGGGGGCGCGAGTGACTATGGCTACACCTTC	once	TRBV9	TRBJ1-2	TRBD1
CASKAFGQAKSYGYTF	TGTGCCAGCAAGGCCTTCGGACAGGCGAAATCCTATGGCTACACCTTC	.	TRBV27	TRBJ1-2	TRBD1
CASSPQGDQPQHF	TGTGCCAGCAGTCCTCAGGGGGATCAGCCCCAGCATTTT	.	TRBV2	TRBJ1-5	TRBD1
CASATDGGSNQPQHF	TGTGCTAGTGCCACGGACGGGGGTAGCAATCAGCCCCAGCATTTT	few	TRBV12-5	TRBJ1-5	.
CASTEGHEQYF	TGTGCCAGCACAGAGGGCCACGAGCAGTACTTC	.	TRBV5-4	TRBJ2-7	.
CASSQEIISYEQYF	TGCGCCAGCAGCCAAGAGATTATCAGCTACGAGCAGTACTTC	.	TRBV4-3	TRBJ2-7	.
CASSTTGGNYGYTF	TGTGCCAGCAGTACTACAGGGGGCAACTATGGCTACACCTTC	.	TRBV28	TRBJ1-2	TRBD1
CASRRGGSRYGYTF	TGTGCCAGCCGTCGCGGGGGCTCAAGGTATGGCTACACCTTC	.	TRBV2	TRBJ1-2	.
CASSWQAADTQYF	TGTGCCAGCAGCTGGCAGGCCGCAGATACGCAGTATTTT	.	TRBV11-3	TRBJ2-3	.
CASSETDRAKGYTF	TGCGCCAGCAGCGAAACAGACAGGGCAAAGGGCTACACCTTC	.	TRBV10-2	TRBJ1-2	TRBD1
CASSLTGHGNTIYF	TGTGCCAGCAGCCTGACAGGGCATGGAAACACCATATATTTT	.	TRBV7-8	TRBJ1-3	TRBD1
CASSLNRETGEQYF	TGTGCCAGCTCGCTAAACAGGGAGACAGGGGAGCAGTATTTT	.	TRBV18	TRBJ2-3	TRBD1
CAIRNRGTDTQYF	TGTGCCATCCGAAACAGAGGCACAGATACGCAGTATTTT	once	TRBV10-3	TRBJ2-3	.
CASSPFRGPGTDTQYF	TGTGCCAGCTCACCGTTTCGAGGGCCCGGGACAGATACGCAGTATTTT	once	TRBV18	TRBJ2-3	.
CASSEGGSLRGYTF	TGTGCCAGCAGTGAAGGCGGCTCTCTCCGTGGCTACACCTTC	.	TRBV6-1	TRBJ1-2	.